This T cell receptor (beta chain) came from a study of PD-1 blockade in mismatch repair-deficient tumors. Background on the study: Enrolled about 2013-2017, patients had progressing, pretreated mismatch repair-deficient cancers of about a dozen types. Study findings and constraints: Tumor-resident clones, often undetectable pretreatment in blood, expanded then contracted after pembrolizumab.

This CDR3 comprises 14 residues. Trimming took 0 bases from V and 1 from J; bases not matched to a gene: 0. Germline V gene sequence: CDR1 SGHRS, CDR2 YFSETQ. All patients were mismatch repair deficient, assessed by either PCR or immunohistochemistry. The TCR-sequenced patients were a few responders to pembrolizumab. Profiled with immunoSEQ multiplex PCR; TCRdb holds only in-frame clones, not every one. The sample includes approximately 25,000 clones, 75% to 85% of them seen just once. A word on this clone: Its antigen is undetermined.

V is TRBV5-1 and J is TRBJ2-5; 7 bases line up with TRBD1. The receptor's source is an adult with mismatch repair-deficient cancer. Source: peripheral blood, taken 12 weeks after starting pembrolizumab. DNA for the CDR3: TGCGCCAGCAGCTTGGGGACAGGCCAAGAGACCCAGTACTTC. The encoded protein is CASSLGTGQETQYF.